This T cell receptor (beta chain) was found in a study of OX40 agonist ivuxolimab in advanced cancers. About the study: Prior anti-PD-1, anti-PD-L1 or anti-CTLA-4 therapy was allowed; over 30% had some.

The CDR3 consists of 11 residues. V was pared by 6 bases and J by 4 bases, with 7 bases between. Germline CDR1 MNHEY, CDR2 SVGAGI. Some clones are missing from TCRdb's copy, which holds only in-frame ones; the method was immunoSEQ multiplex PCR. The table shows 62,000 or so clones, with about 89% occurring only once. The sequencing used CD4+ or CD8+ T cells sorted from blood, collected in a trial of the OX40 agonist ivuxolimab. The chain employs TRBV6-5 and TRBJ2-7, with D uncertain. This TCR was sampled from an adult with an advanced solid tumor such as melanoma, head and neck, liver or kidney cancer. CDR3 nucleotide sequence: TGTGCCAGCAGCTCGTGGTACGAGCAGTACTTC. This codes for CASSSWYEQYF.